This TCR beta chain was profiled in a study of blood T cells in healthy people across ages (dated by TCRdb to the mid-2010s). About the investigation overall: In model experiments, roughly one uniquely barcoded TCR beta cDNA molecule per two T cells was captured by template switching. The study measured age-related changes in TCR beta repertoire diversity using deep sequencing normalized with unique cDNA molecular identifiers. Four age groups were formed from the donors: young (average about 15 years), middle-aged (approximately 39), aged (approximately 60) and long-lived (about 80). To avoid experimental bias, donors of different ages were spread randomly across the sequencing lanes. For two donors (one aged 18 to 29 and one aged 80 or older), the study analyzed two additional independent replicas of 1 million unique cDNA reads from the same blood draw.

Systemically healthy Caucasian individuals from Russia, around 38 in total and aged roughly 6 to 95 years, were included as donors. Around 9.7 milliliters of peripheral blood were collected from each donor into EDTA-treated Vacutainer tubes. Ficoll-Paque density-gradient centrifugation was used to isolate PBMCs, with at least 7 million per sample. Total RNA was extracted from PBMCs with Trizol reagent, with at least 5 micrograms obtained per sample. For every donor, flow cytometry on a PBMC aliquot measured the percentage of naive CD45RAhigh/CD27high T cells. Including cysteine and phenylalanine, the CDR3 has 15 amino acids. Only the CDR3 portion is preserved as DNA: 45 bases, with reading frame beginning at the first base. As encoded in the germline V gene, CDR1 is MGHRA while CDR2 is YSYEKL. Summary of the overall study and its limitations: Estimates of total diversity based on one million sequenced T cells were regarded as lower bounds and as underestimates. There was a strong correlation between observed TCR beta diversity and the percentage of naive T cells measured by flow cytometry. As age increased, observed TCR beta diversity per million T cells dropped in a roughly linear way, and a significant reduction was already evident by age about 36. Compared with the aged group, the long-lived group had more naive CD4+ T cells, fewer expanded clones and increased TCR diversity, a pattern suggesting age selection. Since profiling was done on bulk unsorted PBMCs, naive and antigen-experienced compartments could not be conclusively compared. Donor CMV infection status was unknown, potentially confounding age-related changes in expanded clonotypes.

Receptors were amplified or captured by 5' RACE. The sequencer listed for this sample is Illumina HiSeq 2500. A second PCR of roughly 6 to 11 cycles was performed with a sample-barcoded 5' primer and a J-beta primer mix. A template-switch 5' adaptor carrying 12 random nucleotides introduced a unique molecular identifier onto each TCR beta cDNA molecule. At least 2.5 million CDR3-containing paired-end reads were obtained from each sample. First-strand cDNA synthesis was performed from all RNA using the Mint cDNA synthesis kit, with priming by a TRBC-specific oligonucleotide. Following uracil-DNA glycosylase treatment, all cDNA underwent a first 18-cycle PCR with the universal primers M1SS and BC2_uni_R. The paper's data handling went like this. For normalization, 1 million high-quality reads were randomly selected from each sample, with every read carrying a distinct molecular identifier. Reads sharing molecular identifiers were discarded rather than binned into consensus sequences. MiTCR, run with a Q25 quality threshold and the strictest error-elimination algorithm, handled CDR3 identification, clonotype clustering and error correction. A nonparametric unseen species model using Euler transformation provided a lower-bound estimate of total TCR beta diversity. TCRdb reprocessing: public reads trimmed at Q25 with fastp, clones called with MiXCR, in-frame beta chains kept. Rows matching on CDR3 protein sequence are summarized as one entry with the most common DNA and genes. The V and J calls shown here were made by TCRdb, not taken from the authors' results. The sample table shows about 810,000 distinct CDR3 sequences, and under 40% are seen once. The ten most abundant clones make up roughly 13% of the sample.

With respect to this clonotype: This clone's antigen is unknown. The junction differs from germline at one of its ends, possibly a read error.

The chain is made from TRBV4-1 and TRBJ1-4, with no confident D gene call. The sequence derives from a man between 18 and 35 years old in good health. Material: blood. The CDR3 corresponds to CASSQDSFANEKLIF. The nucleotides are TGCGCCAGCAGCCAAGATTCCTTTGCCAATGAAAAACTGATTTTT.